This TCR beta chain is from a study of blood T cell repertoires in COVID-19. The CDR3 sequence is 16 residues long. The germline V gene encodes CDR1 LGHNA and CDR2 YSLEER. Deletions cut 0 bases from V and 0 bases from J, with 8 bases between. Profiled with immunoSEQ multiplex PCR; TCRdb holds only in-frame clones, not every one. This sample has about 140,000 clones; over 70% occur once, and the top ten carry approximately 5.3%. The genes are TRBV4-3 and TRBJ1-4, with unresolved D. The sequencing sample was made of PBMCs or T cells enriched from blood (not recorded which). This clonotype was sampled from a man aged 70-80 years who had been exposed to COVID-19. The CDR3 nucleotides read TGCGCCAGCAGCCAAGATAGCGGCGCAACTAATGAAAAACTGTTTTTT. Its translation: CASSQDSGATNEKLFF.